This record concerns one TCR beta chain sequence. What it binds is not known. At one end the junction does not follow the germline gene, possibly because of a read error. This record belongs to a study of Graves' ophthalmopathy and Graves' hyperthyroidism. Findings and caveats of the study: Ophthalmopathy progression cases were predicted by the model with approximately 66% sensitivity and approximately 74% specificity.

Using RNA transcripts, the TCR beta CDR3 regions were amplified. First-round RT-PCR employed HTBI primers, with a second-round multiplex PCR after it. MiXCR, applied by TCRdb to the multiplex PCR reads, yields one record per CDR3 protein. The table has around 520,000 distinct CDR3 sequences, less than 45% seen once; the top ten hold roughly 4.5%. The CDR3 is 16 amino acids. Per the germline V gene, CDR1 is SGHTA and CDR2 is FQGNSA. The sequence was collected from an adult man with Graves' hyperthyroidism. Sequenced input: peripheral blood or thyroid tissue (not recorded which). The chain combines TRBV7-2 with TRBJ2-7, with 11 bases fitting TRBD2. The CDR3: CASSLAKTSGMAEQYF. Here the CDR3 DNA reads TGTGCTAGCAGCTTAGCTAAGACTAGCGGGATGGCCGAGCAGTACTTC.